The rows below give T cell receptor beta chains drawn from one sample of a study of Ad26.COV2.S vaccination and SARS-CoV-2 variants. Produced via immunoSEQ multiplex PCR; TCRdb's table is partial and in-frame only. Here the sample spans a few hundred thousand clones, 70% to 90% being singletons. The source was peripheral blood, collected in a trial of Ad26.COV2.S vaccine versus placebo. These receptors all come from a person between 18 and 65 years old who received the Ad26.COV2.S COVID-19 vaccine or a placebo. Both conserved end residues are part of each CDR3. A D gene is named only where the DNA matches it firmly. Some rows have no size entry. The others give once, few or many, or a class for an expanded clone.

d_gene	v_gene	len	j_gene	abundance	CDR3nt	CDR3aa
TRBD2	TRBV7-7	15	TRBJ2-5	-	TGTGCTAGCAGCTCAGAGGGAGGGATTGGGGAGACCCAGTACTTC	CASSSEGGIGETQYF
TRBD1	TRBV12-3/TRBV12-4	13	TRBJ1-6	-	TGTGCCAGCAGCGATGGACAGGGTTCACCCCTCCACTTT	CASSDGQGSPLHF
-	TRBV14	15	TRBJ1-1	-	TGTGCCAGCAGCCGAAAACAGGGAATAAACACTGAAGCTTTCTTT	CASSRKQGINTEAFF
TRBD1	TRBV4-2	15	TRBJ2-7	-	TGTGCCAGCAGCCAAGAGTGGACAGGGGGCTACGAGCAGTACTTC	CASSQEWTGGYEQYF
-	TRBV19	12	TRBJ2-1	-	TGTGCCAGTAGTATCGGCGGGGCTGAGCAGTTCTTC	CASSIGGAEQFF
-	TRBV28	16	TRBJ2-7	few	TGTGCCAGCAGTTTGGGCCCGATTCCTACCCCTTGGGAGCAGTACTTC	CASSLGPIPTPWEQYF
-	TRBV4-3	15	TRBJ1-5	-	TGCGCCAGCAGCCAAGGTGTTACAGACTATCAGCCCCAGCATTTT	CASSQGVTDYQPQHF
TRBD1	TRBV6-1	15	TRBJ2-1	-	TGTGCCAGCAGTGAGGACAGGAGCTCCTACAATGAGCAGTTCTTC	CASSEDRSSYNEQFF
TRBD2	TRBV7-9	15	TRBJ2-1	-	TGTGCCAGCAGCTTAGCGCCCGGACTAGACGATGAGCAGTTCTTC	CASSLAPGLDDEQFF
-	TRBV25-1	15	TRBJ1-3	-	TGTGCCAGCACCCCGGAGGGGTACTCTGGAAACACCATATATTTT	CASTPEGYSGNTIYF
-	TRBV10-3	20	TRBJ1-6	-	TGTGCCATCAGTGAGAGAATGGGCGCCACAGATCTCTCCTATAATTCACCCCTCCACTTT	CAISERMGATDLSYNSPLHF
TRBD2	TRBV2	15	TRBJ2-2	few	TGTGCCAGCAGTGGGACTAGCGGGGGGCCCGGGGAGCTGTTTTTT	CASSGTSGGPGELFF
-	TRBV6-5	13	TRBJ1-4	-	TGTGCCAGCAACCGACAGGTTAATGAAAAACTGTTTTTT	CASNRQVNEKLFF
-	TRBV5-5	16	TRBJ1-1	-	TGTGCCAGCAGCTTGGTGTGGTCGGCCGTGAACACTGAAGCTTTCTTT	CASSLVWSAVNTEAFF
-	TRBV19	15	TRBJ1-5	-	TGTGCCAGCCGCTCAACGGGTCAGGGCAATCAGCCCCAGCATTTT	CASRSTGQGNQPQHF
TRBD1	TRBV30	14	TRBJ2-7	-	TGTGCCTGGAGTGTACTGACAGGGCCCTACGAGCAGTACTTC	CAWSVLTGPYEQYF
-	TRBV30	12	TRBJ2-3	once	TGTGCCTGGAGTGAGTCAGGAGATACGCAGTATTTT	CAWSESGDTQYF
-	TRBV3-1/TRBV3-2	14	TRBJ2-7	-	TGTGCCAGCAGCCAAGATGGGGGGGCAGACGAGCAGTACTTC	CASSQDGGADEQYF
-	TRBV6-5	15	TRBJ2-3	-	TGTGCCAGCAGATGGACGCGAACTAGCACAGATACGCAGTATTTT	CASRWTRTSTDTQYF
-	TRBV5-1	14	TRBJ2-3	-	TGCGCCAGCCGGTGGGACCAGGGTGCAGATACGCAGTATTTT	CASRWDQGADTQYF
-	TRBV5-6	14	TRBJ2-5	-	TGTGCCAGCAGCTTGTATGGGGCAGCGGAGACCCAGTACTTC	CASSLYGAAETQYF
-	TRBV7-9	16	TRBJ1-6	-	TGTGCCAGCAGCCCATACAGTGGGTCCTATAATTCACCCCTCCACTTT	CASSPYSGSYNSPLHF
-	TRBV9	17	TRBJ1-6	-	TGTGCCAGCAGCGTAGCTCAGACACCGAAACCCAATTCACCCCTCCACTTT	CASSVAQTPKPNSPLHF
TRBD2	TRBV7-3	14	TRBJ2-3	-	TGTGCCAGCAGCTGGGCGGGGGGAACAGATACGCAGTATTTT	CASSWAGGTDTQYF
-	TRBV5-4	15	TRBJ1-6	-	TGTGCCAGCAGCCTCTCCCCCGGGAATAATTCACCCCTCCACTTT	CASSLSPGNNSPLHF
-	TRBV9	14	TRBJ1-2	-	TGTGCCAGCAGCGTAGAGGGACCCAGCTATGGCTACACCTTC	CASSVEGPSYGYTF
-	TRBV7-8	15	TRBJ1-1	-	TGTGCCAGCAGCTTCGGCGTGGACAAGCAGACTGAAGCTTTCTTT	CASSFGVDKQTEAFF
-	TRBV7-9	13	TRBJ1-1	few	TGTGCCAGCAGCCCCCAGGACCGACCTGAAGCTTTCTTT	CASSPQDRPEAFF
-	TRBV5-6	14	TRBJ1-2	once	TGTGCCAGCAGCCCTAAGGGGGGCGGCTATGGCTACACCTTC	CASSPKGGGYGYTF
-	TRBV19	11	TRBJ1-1	-	TGTGCCAGTAGATACAGGGACCTTGGTTTCTTT	CASRYRDLGFF
-	TRBV18	16	TRBJ1-4	-	TGTGCCAGCTCACCTCTCACAGGGTCGCCTAATGAAAAACTGTTTTTT	CASSPLTGSPNEKLFF
-	TRBV9	15	TRBJ1-1	-	TGTGCCAGCAGCGCCCAACCACTCGGAGGCACTGAAGCTTTCTTT	CASSAQPLGGTEAFF
-	TRBV9	18	TRBJ2-1	-	TGTGCCAGCAGCACAAACCCCGGGACCCCTGAAAACTACAATGAGCAGTTCTTC	CASSTNPGTPENYNEQFF
-	TRBV6-4	15	TRBJ1-5	once	TGTGCCAGCAGCCCCAACGGTGGCAGCAATCAGCCCCAGCATTTT	CASSPNGGSNQPQHF
-	TRBV27	13	TRBJ1-1	-	TGTGCCAGCAGGGCCCCTGGGGGGACTGAAGCTTTCTTT	CASRAPGGTEAFF
TRBD1	TRBV3-1/TRBV3-2	15	TRBJ1-5	few	TGTGCCAGCAGCCAGCGGGACAGGGTAGGGTTGGCCCAGCATTTT	CASSQRDRVGLAQHF
TRBD1	TRBV28	17	TRBJ1-2	-	TGTGCCAGCAGTTTTGGGCGTATGGACAGGAGGACGGCAGGCTACACCTTC	CASSFGRMDRRTAGYTF